The text below deals with one T cell receptor beta chain. This record belongs to a study of blood T cell repertoires in COVID-19. Study-wide background: Both acute and convalescent COVID-19 samples were obtained from the United States, Italy and Spain. Sample material is recorded as cDNA or gDNA derived from T cells, B-cell-depleted T cells, or PBMCs.

How the authors handled the data: Using reference gene primer amplification, nucleated cell counts were estimated. This table comes from immunoSEQ multiplex PCR, and its TCRdb copy is limited to in-frame clones, with some not included. V and J calls and clone size are given by that table; D and trimming were obtained from the DNA. The table shows about 98,000 clones, with 70% to 85% occurring only once. Germline CDR1 MDHEN, CDR2 SYDVKM. CDR3 length equals 18 residues. With V trimmed by 10 bases and J by 6 bases, 17 bases remained unmatched. This chain links TRBV28 with TRBJ2-1; 14 nucleotides align to TRBD2. This TCR derives from a man aged 55-75 years with active or convalescent COVID-19. Material: peripheral blood. CDR3 bases: TGTGCCACTCGGACAGCCGGGACTAGCGGGAGCTTTTCCAATGAGCAGTTCTTC. The encoded protein is CATRTAGTSGSFSNEQFF.